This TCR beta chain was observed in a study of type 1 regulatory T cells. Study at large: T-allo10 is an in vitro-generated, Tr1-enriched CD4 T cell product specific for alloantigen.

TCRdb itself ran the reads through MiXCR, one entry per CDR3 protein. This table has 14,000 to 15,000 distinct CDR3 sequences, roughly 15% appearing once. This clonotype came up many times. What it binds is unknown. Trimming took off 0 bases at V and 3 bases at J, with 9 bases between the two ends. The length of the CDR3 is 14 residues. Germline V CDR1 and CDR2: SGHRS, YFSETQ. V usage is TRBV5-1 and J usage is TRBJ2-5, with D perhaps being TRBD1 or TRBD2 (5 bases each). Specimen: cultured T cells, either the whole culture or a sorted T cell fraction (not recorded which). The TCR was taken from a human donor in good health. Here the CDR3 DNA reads TGCGCCAGCAGCTTGGCCGGGACCGAAGAGACCCAGTACTTC. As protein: CASSLAGTEETQYF.